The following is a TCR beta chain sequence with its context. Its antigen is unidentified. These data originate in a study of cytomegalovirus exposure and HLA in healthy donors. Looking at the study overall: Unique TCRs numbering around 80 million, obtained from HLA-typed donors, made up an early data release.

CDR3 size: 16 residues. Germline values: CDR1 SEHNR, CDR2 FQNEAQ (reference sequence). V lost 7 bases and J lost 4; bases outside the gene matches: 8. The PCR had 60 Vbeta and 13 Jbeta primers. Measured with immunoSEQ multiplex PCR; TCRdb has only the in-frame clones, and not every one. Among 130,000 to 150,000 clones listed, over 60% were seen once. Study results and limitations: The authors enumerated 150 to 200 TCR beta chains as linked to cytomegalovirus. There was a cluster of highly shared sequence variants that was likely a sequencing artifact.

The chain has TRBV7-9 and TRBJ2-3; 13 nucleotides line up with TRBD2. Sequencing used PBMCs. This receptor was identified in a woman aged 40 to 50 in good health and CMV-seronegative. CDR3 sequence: CASTYPLAGGPDTQYF. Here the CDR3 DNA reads TGTGCCAGCACCTATCCACTAGCGGGAGGGCCAGATACGCAGTATTTT.